Listed here are 22 T cell receptor beta chains from one sample, sequenced in a study of T cell changes during pregnancy in multiple sclerosis. Here immunoSEQ multiplex PCR was the method, and the copy in TCRdb shows in-frame clones only, minus some. The table has around 19,000 clones, about 85% seen once; the top ten hold about 20%. Sequences were derived from CD8+ T cells from peripheral blood mononuclear cells, sampled after pregnancy. Receptors originate from a female donor in good health, enrolled as a control in a pregnancy study.

This chain joins TRBV27 and TRBJ2-3; TRBD2 aligns across 9 bases. The trim removed 2 bases at V and 2 bases at J, leaving 2 bases unmatched. The CDR3 is made up of 15 amino acids. The germline gives CDR1 MNHEY, CDR2 SMNVEV (reference sequence). CDR3 protein: CASSLGGRVTDTQYF. CDR3 in DNA: TGTGCCAGCAGTTTAGGCGGGAGGGTCACAGATACGCAGTATTTT.

This sequence joins TRBV6-5 and TRBJ2-1, with 12 bases fitting TRBD1. Germline V gene lookup returns CDR1 MNHEY and CDR2 SVGAGI. The V and J ends lost 8 bases and 8 bases, in that order; junction bases with no gene match: 4. The CDR3 is 13 residues long. In DNA form, the CDR3 reads TGTGCCAGCGGGACAGGGGGCTCGGATGAGCAGTTCTTC. Encoded protein: CASGTGGSDEQFF.

This clone is deemed medium-sized. The V gene is TRBV13, the J gene TRBJ2-5; 9 positions agree with TRBD1. The length of the CDR3 is 16 residues. The germline V gene has CDR1 PRHDT and CDR2 FYEKMQ (reference sequence). The ends lost 0 bases at V and 4 bases at J; junction bases unmatched: 6. CDR3 nucleotide sequence: TGTGCCAGCAGCTTAGGCCGGACAGGGGCTGCAGAGACCCAGTACTTC. Encoded protein: CASSLGRTGAAETQYF. Using reference TRBV13 and TRBJ2-5 for the parts outside the CDR3, the full variable domain is AAGVIQSPRHLIKEKRETATLKCYPIPRHDTVYWYQQGPGQDPQFLISFYEKMQSDKGSIPDRFSAQQFSDYHSELNMSSLELGDSALYFCASSLGRTGAAETQYFGPGTRLLVL.

This clone came up once. The J gene is TRBJ2-7, the V gene TRBV10-3; D is uncertain. V lost 0 bases to trimming and J lost 3 bases, with 3 bases between them. Germline CDR1 reads ENHRY; CDR2 reads SYGVKD. The CDR3 totals 12 residues. DNA for the CDR3: TGTGCCATCAGTGAGTCCAACTACGAGCAGTACTTC. Encoded protein: CAISESNYEQYF.

The rearrangement links TRBV4-1 to TRBJ2-2; weak D call: TRBD1 (5 bases). Between the trimmed V and J ends, which lost 5 bases and 5 bases, there was a span of 12 bases. Germline V gives CDR1 MGHRA, CDR2 YSYEKL. CDR3 length: 14 amino acids. CDR3 amino acids: CASSTIPGTGELFF. The DNA for the CDR3 is TGCGCCAGCAGCACAATTCCAGGGACCGGGGAGCTGTTTTTT.

The chain employs TRBV27 and TRBJ2-2; 7 bases line up with TRBD1. Per the germline V gene, CDR1 is MNHEY and CDR2 is SMNVEV (reference sequence). The CDR3 contains 13 residues. With 6 bases clipped from V and 4 bases from J, the junction kept 2 bases outside the gene matches. The CDR3 sequence: CASSRQGTGELFF. The DNA for the CDR3 is TGTGCCAGCAGCCGACAGGGCACCGGGGAGCTGTTTTTT.

This chain uses TRBV18 with TRBJ2-3, with 8 bases aligning to TRBD2. This CDR3 comprises 17 residues. V dropped 1 base and J dropped 3; count of bases not matched to a gene: 9. Germline V CDR1 and CDR2: KGHSH, LQKENI. The CDR3 nucleotides read TGTGCCAGCTCACCACTAAAACTCGGGAGGGAAACAGATACGCAGTATTTT. Protein sequence: CASSPLKLGRETDTQYF.

The chain employs TRBV27 and TRBJ2-1; TRBD2 matches at 12 bases. V lost 6 bases, J lost 8 bases, and 8 bases stayed unmatched. Germline V gene sequence: CDR1 MNHEY, CDR2 SMNVEV (reference sequence). This CDR3 spans 15 amino acids. As DNA, the CDR3 is TGTGCCAGCAGCCTCAGACTAGCGGGAGCCCATGAGCAGTTCTTC. The encoded protein is CASSLRLAGAHEQFF.

This clone was seen a single time. The chain uses TRBV6-1 and TRBJ2-1; D call uncertain. V was shortened by 3 bases and J by 5 bases, with 17 bases between the two germline ends. Germline V CDR1 and CDR2: MNHNS, SASEGT. This CDR3 comprises 16 residues. CDR3 protein: CASSEAQAGVHNEQFF. CDR3 DNA: TGTGCCAGCAGTGAGGCCCAGGCTGGCGTCCACAATGAGCAGTTCTTC.

The V and J genes are TRBV5-1 and TRBJ2-3; D is ambiguous. The ends were cut back, 0 bases at V and 4 bases at J, with 6 bases in the middle. The CDR3 sequence is 13 residues long. The germline CDR1 and CDR2 sequences are SGHRS and YFSETQ. The CDR3 DNA is TGCGCCAGCAGCTTGGGGGCTCCAGATACGCAGTATTTT. Translating it yields CASSLGAPDTQYF.

As concerns this clone: One junction end does not reproduce the germline sequence, and a read error may be involved. The V and J genes are TRBV7-7 and TRBJ2-1; 8 nucleotides align to TRBD1. CDR3 length: 15 residues. Germline V CDR1 and CDR2: SSHAT, FNYEAQ (reference sequence). In DNA form, the CDR3 reads TGTGCTAGCAGCTCTGGACAGGGTGGATACAATGAGCAGTTCTTC. Translation: CASSSGQGGYNEQFF.

The rearrangement joins TRBV2 to TRBJ2-7; D remains ambiguous. The CDR3 has 12 residues. CDR1 SNHLY and CDR2 FYNNEI come from the germline V gene. The V gene lost 3 bases and the J gene lost 5 bases, with 8 bases spanning the gap. CDR3 region: CASSDAVHEQYF. The CDR3 nucleotides read TGTGCCAGCAGTGACGCGGTACACGAGCAGTACTTC. Drawing the rest from reference TRBV2 and TRBJ2-7, the complete variable domain is EPEVTQTPSHQVTQMGQEVILRCVPISNHLYFYWYRQILGQKVEFLVSFYNNEISEKSEIFDDQFSVERPDGSNFTLKIRSTKLEDSAMYFCASSDAVHEQYFGPGTRLTVT.

The V gene is TRBV10-3, the J gene TRBJ2-3; 10 positions match TRBD2. CDR1 ENHRY and CDR2 SYGVKD come from the germline V gene. J gave up 7 bases and V 2 bases, and 9 bases lay outside the gene matches. The CDR3 has 16 residues. In nucleotides, the CDR3 is TGTGCCATCAGTGAGCCCGGGACTAGCGATGGGTATACGCAGTATTTT. Translating gives CAISEPGTSDGYTQYF.

The chain has TRBV21-1 and TRBJ2-5; the D segment call TRBD2 is taken from the table without a DNA check. TRBV21-1 is assigned pseudogene status. The CDR3 totals 17 residues. The CDR3 nucleotides read TGTGCCAGCACCGGACTAGCGGGGGGTCAAAAACAAGAGACCCAGTACTTC. The encoded protein is CASTGLAGGQKQETQYF.

The chain employs TRBV6-6 and TRBJ1-1; no definite D call. Germline V gene lookup returns CDR1 MNHNY and CDR2 SVGAGI (reference sequence). The V end lost 0 bases, the J end lost 3 bases, and 11 bases lay between the germline ends. This CDR3 has 15 residues. The CDR3 reads CASSYSRRIDTEAFF. The CDR3 DNA reads TGTGCCAGCAGTTACTCCCGGAGGATTGACACTGAAGCTTTCTTT.

J is TRBJ1-3 and V is TRBV6-6, with TRBD1 matching 7 bases. The CDR3 length is 15 residues. J lost 2 bases, V lost 6 bases, and 7 bases had no gene match. The V gene's germline CDR1 is MNHNY and CDR2 SVGAGI (reference sequence). DNA of the CDR3: TGTGCCAGCAGACCGGGACAGACTCCTGGAAACACCATATATTTT. This sequence encodes CASRPGQTPGNTIYF.

The chain recombines TRBV19 with TRBJ1-2; no definite D call. This CDR3 spans 14 amino acids. CDR1 is LNHDA and CDR2 is SQIVND in the germline V gene (reference sequence). Trimming took off 3 bases at V and 4 bases at J, with 12 bases between the two ends. The CDR3 DNA follows: TGTGCCAGTAGTATCCCACTTTCTTCCTATGGCTACACCTTC. Amino acid sequence: CASSIPLSSYGYTF.

As DNA, the CDR3 is TGTGCCAGCAGCTCCCTCCCGGTGTACACTGAAGCTTTCTTT. Its translation is CASSSLPVYTEAFF. This sequence joins TRBV7-9 and TRBJ1-1; D gene ambiguous. There are 14 residues in the CDR3. Germline CDR1 reads SEHNR; CDR2 reads FQNEAQ (reference sequence). Trimming removed 4 bases at V and 3 bases at J, with 12 bases between.

Note on this clone: Relative to the germline gene, one junction end is altered; a read error may explain this. The chain combines TRBV6-4 with TRBJ2-1; D is unresolved. Per germline, CDR1 MRHNA and CDR2 SNTAGT. The CDR3 sequence is 14 residues long. The CDR3 bases are TGTGCCAGCAGTGACTCCCTCTCCCACAATGAGCAGTTCTTC. Amino acids: CASSDSLSHNEQFF.

The V call is TRBV11-2, the J call TRBJ2-3; tentative D call: TRBD1 (7 bases). The V end lost 5 bases, the J end lost 2 bases, and 20 bases lay between the germline ends. CDR3 size: 17 residues. The germline V gene has CDR1 SGHAT and CDR2 FQNNGV. Here the CDR3 DNA reads TGTGCCAGCAGCCGGACCCCACAGGGGACTCCCACAGATACGCAGTATTTT. Protein product: CASSRTPQGTPTDTQYF.

The chain combines TRBV10-1 with TRBJ2-5, with a tentative D call TRBD1 (5 bases). Germline values: CDR1 WNHNN, CDR2 SYGVQD (reference sequence). The CDR3 extends over 13 amino acids. Deletions cut 3 bases from V and 4 bases from J, with 9 bases between. CDR3 DNA sequence: TGCGCCAGCAGTGATGTGGGGCTAGAGACCCAGTACTTC. It yields the protein CASSDVGLETQYF.

This chain joins TRBV4-3 and TRBJ2-2; D unresolved. V shed 0 bases and J shed 6 bases, with 5 bases lying between them. The CDR3 consists of 13 residues. Germline V CDR1 and CDR2: LGHNA, YSLEER. CDR3 sequence reads: CASSQDSAGELFF. CDR3 in DNA: TGCGCCAGCAGCCAAGACTCGGCCGGGGAGCTGTTTTTT.